This T cell receptor beta chain was observed in a study of Tregs in tolerant kidney transplant recipients. Notes on the study in general: Few patients were studied, so findings need validation in larger groups. Activated donor B cell expansion appeared to reveal the most relevant donor-specific TCRbeta repertoire.

Assay: immunoSEQ multiplex PCR; the TCRdb copy retains only in-frame clones and omits some. The profile shows some 110,000 clones, almost 95% of them singletons. Germline-derived CDR1 and CDR2 are SGHRS and YFSETQ. Trimming took 0 bases from V and 1 from J, leaving 8 bases between them. The CDR3 consists of 15 residues. Of note for this clone: Antigen: not known.

The clonotype originates from a human donor in good health. J is TRBJ2-4 and V is TRBV5-1; D perhaps matches TRBD2 (6 bases). Sequencing was carried out using CD4+ T cells from blood. The CDR3 sequence is CASSLGGGAKNIQYF. DNA of the CDR3: TGCGCCAGCAGCTTGGGAGGAGGGGCCAAAAACATTCAGTACTTC.